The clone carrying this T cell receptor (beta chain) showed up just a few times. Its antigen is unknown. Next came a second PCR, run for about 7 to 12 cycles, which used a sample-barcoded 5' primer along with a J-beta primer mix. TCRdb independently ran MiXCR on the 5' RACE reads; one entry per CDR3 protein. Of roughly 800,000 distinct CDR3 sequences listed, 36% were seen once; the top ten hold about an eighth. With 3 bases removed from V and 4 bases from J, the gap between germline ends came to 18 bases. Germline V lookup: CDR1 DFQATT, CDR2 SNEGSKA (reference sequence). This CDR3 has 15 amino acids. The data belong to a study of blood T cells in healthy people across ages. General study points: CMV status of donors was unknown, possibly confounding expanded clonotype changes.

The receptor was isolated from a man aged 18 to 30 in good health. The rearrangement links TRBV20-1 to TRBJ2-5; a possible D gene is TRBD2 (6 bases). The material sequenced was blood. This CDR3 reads CSASPHRAGSETQYF. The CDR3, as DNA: TGCAGTGCTAGTCCCCATCGAGCGGGCTCAGAGACCCAGTACTTC.